This T cell receptor (beta chain) was captured in a study of cytomegalovirus exposure and HLA in healthy donors. Study-wide findings and caveats: A few chains tied to CMV proved CMV antigen-specific in vitro.

This table comes from immunoSEQ multiplex PCR, and its TCRdb copy is limited to in-frame clones, with some not included. Counted here are 110,000 to 150,000 clones, roughly 92% occurring once; the ten biggest clones make up 0.69%. Per the germline V gene, CDR1 is SGHDT and CDR2 is YYEEEE. The V end lost 0 bases, the J end lost 0 bases, and 4 bases lay between the germline ends. The CDR3 extends over 14 amino acids. In regard to this clone: Its antigen is as yet unknown.

Material: PBMCs. V usage is TRBV5-6 and J usage is TRBJ2-4; D unresolved. This TCR was sampled from a man aged 18 to 35 in good health and CMV-seronegative. This CDR3 reads CASSLVLAKNIQYF. CDR3 DNA: TGTGCCAGCAGCTTGGTACTAGCCAAAAACATTCAGTACTTC.